This paragraph reports one TCR beta chain. The V end was cut by 2 bases, the J end by 14 bases, with 13 bases between. The CDR3 is made up of 13 amino acids. Germline lookup yields CDR1 MGHDK and CDR2 SYGVNS. Only in-frame clones appear in the TCRdb table, and some are missing; sequencing was by immunoSEQ multiplex PCR. The sample includes 150,000 to 200,000 clones. The data belong to a study of control samples from healthy donors and cancer patients. Sample: blood. The receptor was derived from a woman in her 30s in good health. J is TRBJ1-6 and V is TRBV25-1; D may be TRBD1 (5 bases). CDR3 bases: TGTGCCAGCAGTGAAATAGGCAGGGCAACCCTCCACTTT. Encoded protein: CASSEIGRATLHF.